Shown below are 26 T cell receptor beta chains from a single sample sequenced in a study of blood T cell repertoires in COVID-19. The protocol was immunoSEQ multiplex PCR, while the TCRdb copy is restricted to in-frame clones and leaves out a portion. The sample yields about 95,000 clones, around 85% seen once. What was sequenced was peripheral blood. The receptors originated from a man older than 75 with active or convalescent COVID-19.

The gene calls are TRBV6-2 or TRBV6-3 and TRBJ1-1; D remains ambiguous. This CDR3 is 12 amino acids long. CDR1 is MNHEY, CDR2 SVGEGT, per germline. With 3 bases removed from V and 7 bases from J, the gap between germline ends came to 9 bases. For the CDR3, the DNA is TGTGCCAGCAGTTATGAAGGAGATGAAGCTTTCTTT. This codes for CASSYEGDEAFF.

The V gene is TRBV7-8, the J gene TRBJ2-7; 8 bases are a match to TRBD2. CDR3 size: 15 residues. With 3 bases clipped from V and 5 bases from J, the junction kept 9 bases outside the gene matches. The germline V gene encodes CDR1 SGHVS and CDR2 FQNEAQ. Here the CDR3 reads CASSLDGTRKDEQYF. The CDR3 DNA follows: TGTGCCAGCAGCTTGGACGGGACTAGAAAGGACGAGCAGTACTTC.

V is TRBV11-2 and J is TRBJ2-1; 7 nucleotides agree with TRBD1. Germline CDR1 SGHAT, CDR2 FQNNGV. V shed 1 base and J 2 bases; nucleotides not matched to a gene: 2. This CDR3 has 15 residues. CDR3 in DNA: TGTGCCAGCAGCTTAGGACAGGGCGCCTACAATGAGCAGTTCTTC. Protein product: CASSLGQGAYNEQFF.

This chain uses TRBV5-6 with TRBJ2-7, with D hard to call. The CDR3 loop spans 14 amino acids. V dropped 1 base and J dropped 1 base, with 9 bases sitting between them. Germline values: CDR1 SGHDT, CDR2 YYEEEE. The CDR3 nucleotides read TGTGCCAGCAGCTTGTTTTCAGGATCCTACGAGCAGTACTTC. This encodes CASSLFSGSYEQYF.

The V call is TRBV19, the J call TRBJ1-4; maybe TRBD1 (6 bases). This CDR3 spans 17 amino acids. Germline lookup yields CDR1 LNHDA and CDR2 SQIVND (reference sequence). Trimming pared 8 bases from V and 0 bases from J, leaving 19 bases between. The CDR3 sequence: CASALPGQLTTNEKLFF. As DNA, the CDR3 is TGTGCCAGTGCACTTCCTGGACAGCTCACAACTAATGAAAAACTGTTTTTT.

The chain uses TRBV7-2 and TRBJ2-5; 9 bases agree with TRBD2. The length of the CDR3 is 16 residues. Trimming cost V 1 base and J 9 bases; bases outside gene matches: 12. CDR1 is SGHTA and CDR2 is FQGNSA in the germline V gene. The chain's CDR3 is CASSLDSGGLQGAQYF. The CDR3 coding sequence is TGTGCCAGCAGCTTAGATAGCGGGGGCCTCCAAGGTGCCCAGTACTTC.

This chain uses TRBV18 with TRBJ2-2; tentatively, D is TRBD1 (6 bases). There are 15 residues in the CDR3. Germline CDR1 and CDR2: KGHSH and LQKENI. V lost 3 bases and J lost 1, with 9 bases in between. CDR3 sequence reads: CASSPEGGNTGELFF. As DNA, the CDR3 is TGTGCCAGCTCACCCGAAGGGGGGAACACCGGGGAGCTGTTTTTT.

The CDR3 nucleotides read TGTGCCAGCAGTTCCCTGCAGGGCAGAGAGAATGAAAAACTGTTTTTT. This encodes CASSSLQGRENEKLFF. The chain couples TRBV6-5 to TRBJ1-4, with D possibly TRBD1 on 5 matching bases. V was cut by 4 bases and J by 5 bases, with 17 bases left in between. This CDR3 has 16 residues. The germline V gene encodes CDR1 MNHEY and CDR2 SVGAGI.

This clone has just one count. V is TRBV7-8 and J is TRBJ2-3, with 9 bases that match TRBD2. V gave up 8 bases and J gave up 7 bases; unmatched junction bases: 19. CDR1 and CDR2 (germline): SGHVS, FQNEAQ. The CDR3 sequence is 17 residues long. CDR3 sequence reads: CASSSLSGGGASNTQYF. The CDR3 nucleotides read TGTGCCAGCTCCTCTCTTAGCGGGGGAGGTGCCTCAAATACGCAGTATTTT.

The J gene is TRBJ2-5, the V gene TRBV7-2; D possibly corresponds to TRBD2 (5 bases). Germline V gene lookup returns CDR1 SGHTA and CDR2 FQGNSA. V lost 5 bases, J lost 2 bases, and 9 bases lay in between. CDR3 length: 13 amino acids. CDR3 loop: CASSTRVQETQYF. The CDR3 DNA reads TGTGCCAGCAGCACTAGGGTTCAAGAGACCCAGTACTTC.

The rearrangement joins TRBV28 to TRBJ2-1; 7 positions agree with TRBD2. Germline CDR1 reads MDHEN; CDR2 reads SYDVKM. J was trimmed by 8 bases and V by 1 base; bases with no gene match: 8. The CDR3 contains 15 residues. CDR3 in DNA: TGTGCCAGCAGTTTATACCCTAAGGGAGGGTATGAGCAGTTCTTC. Protein: CASSLYPKGGYEQFF.

The chain is built from TRBV5-1 and TRBJ2-3, with a tentative D call TRBD2 (5 bases). V was shortened by 0 bases and J by 6 bases, with 14 bases between the two germline ends. The CDR3 runs 15 residues. Germline values: CDR1 SGHRS, CDR2 YFSETQ. The CDR3 protein is CASSLEGVRLDTQYF. As DNA, the CDR3 is TGCGCCAGCAGCTTGGAGGGAGTCCGCTTGGATACGCAGTATTTT.

This chain connects TRBV7-8 to TRBJ1-5; D is possibly TRBD1 (5 bases). The CDR3 length is 16 residues. Germline-derived CDR1 and CDR2 are SGHVS and FQNEAQ. V lost 3 bases and J lost 2, with 14 bases in between. The chain's CDR3 is CASSLVGRPGNQPQHF. The CDR3 nucleotides read TGTGCCAGCAGCTTGGTGGGGCGGCCGGGCAATCAGCCCCAGCATTTT.

V is TRBV10-3 and J is TRBJ1-1, with 7 bases aligning to TRBD1. CDR1 is ENHRY, CDR2 SYGVKD, per germline. This CDR3 has 13 amino acids. V trimming: 6 bases; J trimming: 5 bases; junction bases outside the gene matches: 6. This CDR3 is CAIRDRAGTEAFF. CDR3 sequence (DNA): TGTGCCATCAGAGACAGGGCTGGGACTGAAGCTTTCTTT.

The chain carries TRBV3-1 (or the pseudogene TRBV3-2) and TRBJ2-1; D ambiguous. CDR3 length: 13 amino acids. Germline-derived CDR1 and CDR2 are LGHDT and YNNKEL (reference sequence). The germline V and J ends were trimmed by 0 bases and 7 bases, with 7 bases remaining between them. The DNA for the CDR3 is TGTGCCAGCAGCCAAGATACAGAGAATGAGCAGTTCTTC. Protein product: CASSQDTENEQFF.

J is TRBJ1-4 and V is TRBV5-1; D gene ambiguous. V gave up 0 bases and J gave up 3 bases, with 6 bases separating them. Looked up from germline, CDR1 is SGHRS and CDR2 is YFSETQ. CDR3 length equals 14 residues. CDR3 coding DNA: TGCGCCAGCAGCTTGGACAACGCTAATGAAAAACTGTTTTTT. Protein product: CASSLDNANEKLFF.

The genes are TRBV27 and TRBJ1-2, with D maybe TRBD1 (6 bases). There are 17 residues in the CDR3. CDR1 and CDR2 (germline): MNHEY, SMNVEV (reference sequence). Trimming left V 4 bases short and J 0 bases short, with 18 bases between. The CDR3 loop reads CASSSQGMGPANYGYTF. In nucleotides, the CDR3 is TGTGCCAGCAGTTCCCAGGGGATGGGACCTGCTAACTATGGCTACACCTTC.

Only a few counts were recorded for this clone. The gene calls are TRBV5-6 and TRBJ2-5, with D unresolved. With 2 bases removed from V and 2 bases from J, the gap between germline ends came to 7 bases. The CDR3 sequence is 13 residues long. The germline CDR1 and CDR2 sequences are SGHDT and YYEEEE. CDR3 protein: CASSFGPQETQYF. DNA of the CDR3: TGTGCCAGCAGCTTTGGGCCACAAGAGACCCAGTACTTC.

The chain couples TRBV21-1 to TRBJ2-3; the listed D gene, TRBD1, was not tested against the DNA. TRBV21-1 has pseudogene status. CDR3 length: 20 residues. The CDR3 is CASSKRHKQITVSGTDTQYF. As DNA, the CDR3 is TGTGCCAGCAGCAAAAGGCACAAACAGATTACCGTTTCGGGCACAGATACGCAGTATTTT.

This chain uses TRBV6-5 with TRBJ2-2; maybe TRBD1 (5 bases). The CDR3 has 13 residues. The V end was cut by 2 bases, the J end by 5 bases, with 6 bases between. Germline lookup yields CDR1 MNHEY and CDR2 SVGAGI. CDR3 nucleotide sequence: TGTGCCAGCAGTTACCCAGGGACCGGGGAGCTGTTTTTT. This encodes CASSYPGTGELFF.

This clone was counted only a few times. This chain uses TRBV5-1 with TRBJ2-3, with no clear D. V shed 0 bases and J shed 1 base, with 9 bases lying between them. Germline V lookup: CDR1 SGHRS, CDR2 YFSETQ. There are 15 residues in the CDR3. The CDR3: CASSLEFPGTDTQYF. The CDR3 DNA reads as TGCGCCAGCAGCTTGGAGTTTCCGGGCACAGATACGCAGTATTTT.

V is TRBV6-5 and J is TRBJ1-1; no reliable D call. Trimming removed 2 bases from V and 4 bases from J, with 14 bases in between. The CDR3 totals 15 residues. Germline V gene data show CDR1 as MNHEY and CDR2 as SVGAGI. The CDR3 DNA is TGTGCCAGCAGTTACAGGGCAGATAGCGGCACTGAAGCTTTCTTT. It translates to CASSYRADSGTEAFF.

The rearrangement uses TRBV15 and TRBJ1-6; D unclear. Germline assignment: CDR1 LNHNV and CDR2 YYDKDF (reference sequence). The CDR3 totals 13 residues. V was shortened by 6 bases and J by 1 base, with 4 bases between the two germline ends. CDR3 in DNA: TGTGCCACCAGGGAGTCCTATAATTCACCCCTCCACTTT. This sequence encodes CATRESYNSPLHF.

The gene calls are TRBV5-6 and TRBJ1-1; TRBD1 might be the D (6 bases). The V gene's germline CDR1 is SGHDT and CDR2 YYEEEE. The CDR3 has 14 residues. The V and J ends lost 5 bases and 5 bases respectively, with 16 bases between them. The CDR3, as DNA: TGTGCCAGCAGAACCTACAGGGCATGGACTGAAGCTTTCTTT. This gives the protein CASRTYRAWTEAFF.

This clone was counted a single time. The chain uses TRBV10-3 and TRBJ2-2, with D perhaps TRBD2 (5 bases). Germline V gene lookup returns CDR1 ENHRY and CDR2 SYGVKD. The ends were cut back, 8 bases at V and 7 bases at J, with 8 bases in the middle. The CDR3 totals 11 residues. The CDR3 protein is CAILRDGELFF. CDR3 sequence (DNA): TGTGCCATCTTGAGGGACGGGGAGCTGTTTTTT.

This clone has more than one count but fewer than ten. This rearrangement joins TRBV5-1 to TRBJ1-1, with 7 bases fitting TRBD1. Germline V gives CDR1 SGHRS, CDR2 YFSETQ. The CDR3 has 13 amino acids. Germline trimming cut 0 bases from V and 7 bases from J; bases unmatched to any gene: 3. This chain's CDR3 is CASSLGQGGEAFF. The CDR3 DNA sequence: TGCGCCAGCAGCTTGGGACAGGGAGGTGAAGCTTTCTTT.